The source of this TCR beta chain is a study of blood T cell repertoires in COVID-19. Overall study: Material from acute and convalescent COVID-19 was sourced from the United States, Italy and Spain. The analysed material was cDNA or gDNA that came from T cells, B-cell-depleted T cells, or PBMCs.

The junction had 2 bases not matched to a gene; V was cut back by 0 bases and J by 1 base. The CDR3 length is 14 residues. The germline CDR1 and CDR2 sequences are GTSNPN and SVGIG (reference sequence). Source study methods: Amplification of reference gene primers was used by the study to estimate nucleated cell counts. TCRdb keeps only in-frame clones here, not all; method: immunoSEQ multiplex PCR. Clone size and the V and J calls come from that table; the DNA yielded D and trimming. This sample carries about 43,000 clones, 88% of them seen once, and the ten largest clones take approximately 4.8%. Source material: peripheral blood. The receptor was derived from a human donor in a cohort sampled during active COVID-19. The chain combines TRBV30 with TRBJ1-2; the match to TRBD1 covers 7 bases. Here the CDR3 reads CAWSVSGGNYGYTF. In DNA form, the CDR3 reads TGTGCCTGGAGTGTATCAGGGGGTAACTATGGCTACACCTTC.